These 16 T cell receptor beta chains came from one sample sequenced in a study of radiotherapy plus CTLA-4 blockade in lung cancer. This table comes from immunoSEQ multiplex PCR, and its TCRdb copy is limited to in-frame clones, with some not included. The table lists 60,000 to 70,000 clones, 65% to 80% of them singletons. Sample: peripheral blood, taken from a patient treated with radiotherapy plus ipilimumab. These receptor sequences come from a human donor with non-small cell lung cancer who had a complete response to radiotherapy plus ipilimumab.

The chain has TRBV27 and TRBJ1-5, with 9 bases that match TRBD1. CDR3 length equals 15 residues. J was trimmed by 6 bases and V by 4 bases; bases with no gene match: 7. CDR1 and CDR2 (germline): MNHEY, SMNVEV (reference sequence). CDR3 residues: CASSSGTGYSQPQHF. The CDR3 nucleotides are TGTGCCAGCAGTTCAGGGACAGGGTATTCTCAGCCCCAGCATTTT.

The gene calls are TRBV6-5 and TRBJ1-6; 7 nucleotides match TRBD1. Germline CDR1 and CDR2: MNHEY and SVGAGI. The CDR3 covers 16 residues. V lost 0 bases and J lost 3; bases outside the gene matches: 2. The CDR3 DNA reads TGTGCCAGCAGTTACTCAGGGACAGTCTATAATTCACCCCTCCACTTT. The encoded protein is CASSYSGTVYNSPLHF.

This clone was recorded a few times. The CDR3 bases are TGCGCCAGCAGCCAAGAGCGCACCCGAATAAGCTACACCTTC. This translates into CASSQERTRISYTF. The chain carries TRBV4-1 and TRBJ1-2; the D is unclear. V was cut by 0 bases and J by 9 bases, with 14 bases left in between. This CDR3 has 14 residues. Germline CDR1 MGHRA, CDR2 YSYEKL.

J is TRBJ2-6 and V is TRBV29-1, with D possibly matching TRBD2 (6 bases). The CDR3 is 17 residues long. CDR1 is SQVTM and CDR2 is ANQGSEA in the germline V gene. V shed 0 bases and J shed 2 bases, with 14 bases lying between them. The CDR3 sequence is CSVEDRGTEAGANVLTF. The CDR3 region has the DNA TGCAGCGTTGAAGATCGGGGGACGGAGGCTGGGGCCAACGTCCTGACTTTC.

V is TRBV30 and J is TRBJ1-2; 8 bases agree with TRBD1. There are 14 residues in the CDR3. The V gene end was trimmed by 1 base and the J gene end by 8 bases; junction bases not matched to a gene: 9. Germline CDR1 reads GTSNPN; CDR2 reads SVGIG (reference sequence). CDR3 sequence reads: CAWSAHQGAGGYTF. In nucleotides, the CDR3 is TGTGCCTGGAGTGCCCACCAGGGGGCGGGGGGCTACACCTTC.

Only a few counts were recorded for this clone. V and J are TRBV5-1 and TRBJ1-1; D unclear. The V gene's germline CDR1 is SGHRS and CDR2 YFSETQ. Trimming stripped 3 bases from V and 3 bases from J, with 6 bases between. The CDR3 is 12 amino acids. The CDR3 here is CASSSYDTEAFF. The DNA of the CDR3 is TGCGCCAGCAGCTCCTATGACACTGAAGCTTTCTTT.

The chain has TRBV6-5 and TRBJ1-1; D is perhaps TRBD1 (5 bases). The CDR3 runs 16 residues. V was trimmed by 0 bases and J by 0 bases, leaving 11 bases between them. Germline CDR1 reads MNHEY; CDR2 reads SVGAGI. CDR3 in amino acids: CASSYSTRQMNTEAFF. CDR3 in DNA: TGTGCCAGCAGTTACTCGACTCGACAGATGAACACTGAAGCTTTCTTT.

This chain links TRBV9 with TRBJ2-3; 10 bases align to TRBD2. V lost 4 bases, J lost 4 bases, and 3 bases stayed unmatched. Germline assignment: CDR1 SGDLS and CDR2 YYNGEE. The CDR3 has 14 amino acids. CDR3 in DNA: TGTGCCAGCAGCCAGAGCGGGAGGGCAGATACGCAGTATTTT. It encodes CASSQSGRADTQYF.

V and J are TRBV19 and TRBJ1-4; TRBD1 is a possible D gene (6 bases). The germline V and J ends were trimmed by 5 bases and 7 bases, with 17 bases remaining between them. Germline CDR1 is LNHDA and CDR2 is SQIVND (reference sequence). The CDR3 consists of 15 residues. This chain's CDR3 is CASSSRQAMGEKLFF. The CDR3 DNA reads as TGTGCCAGTAGTTCCAGACAGGCCATGGGTGAAAAACTGTTTTTT.

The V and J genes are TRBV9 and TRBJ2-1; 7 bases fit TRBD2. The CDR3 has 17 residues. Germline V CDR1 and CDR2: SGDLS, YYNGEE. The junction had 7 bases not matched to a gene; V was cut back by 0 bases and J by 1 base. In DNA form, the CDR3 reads TGTGCCAGCAGCGTAGGGGGTAGCGGGCGTTCCTACAATGAGCAGTTCTTC. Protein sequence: CASSVGGSGRSYNEQFF.

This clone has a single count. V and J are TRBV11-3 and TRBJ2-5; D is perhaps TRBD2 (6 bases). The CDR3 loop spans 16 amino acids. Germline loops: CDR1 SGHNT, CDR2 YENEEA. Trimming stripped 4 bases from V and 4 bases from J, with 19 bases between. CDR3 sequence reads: CASSSKEGLGLETQYF. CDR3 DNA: TGTGCCAGCAGCTCCAAGGAGGGGTTGGGGCTAGAGACCCAGTACTTC. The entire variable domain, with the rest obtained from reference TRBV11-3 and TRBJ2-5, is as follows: EAGVVQSPRYKIIEKKQPVAFWCNPISGHNTLYWYLQNLGQGPELLIRYENEEAVDDSQLPKDRFSAERLKGVDSTLKIQPAELGDSAVYLCASSSKEGLGLETQYFGPGTRLLVL.

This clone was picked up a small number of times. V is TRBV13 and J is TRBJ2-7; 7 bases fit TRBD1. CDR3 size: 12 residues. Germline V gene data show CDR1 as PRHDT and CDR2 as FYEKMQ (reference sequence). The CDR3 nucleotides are TGTGCCAGCAGCTTACAGGGACAGAAAACCAACGTC. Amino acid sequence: CASSLQGQKTNV.

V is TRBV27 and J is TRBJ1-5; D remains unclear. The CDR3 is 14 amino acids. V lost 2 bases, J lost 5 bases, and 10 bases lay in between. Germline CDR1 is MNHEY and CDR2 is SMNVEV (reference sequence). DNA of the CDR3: TGTGCCAGCAGTTTAACGGCAATCTATCAGCCCCAGCATTTT. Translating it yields CASSLTAIYQPQHF.

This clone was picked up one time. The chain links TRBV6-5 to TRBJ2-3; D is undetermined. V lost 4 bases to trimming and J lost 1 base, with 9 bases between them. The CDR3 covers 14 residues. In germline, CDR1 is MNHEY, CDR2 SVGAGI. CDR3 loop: CASSSNMGTDTQYF. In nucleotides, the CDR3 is TGTGCCAGCAGTTCAAATATGGGCACAGATACGCAGTATTTT.

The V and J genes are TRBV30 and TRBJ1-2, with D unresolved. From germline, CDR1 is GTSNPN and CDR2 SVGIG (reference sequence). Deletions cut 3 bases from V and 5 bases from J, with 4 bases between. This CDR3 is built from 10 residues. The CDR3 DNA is TGTGCCTGGAGCCAATATGGCTACACCTTC. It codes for CAWSQYGYTF.

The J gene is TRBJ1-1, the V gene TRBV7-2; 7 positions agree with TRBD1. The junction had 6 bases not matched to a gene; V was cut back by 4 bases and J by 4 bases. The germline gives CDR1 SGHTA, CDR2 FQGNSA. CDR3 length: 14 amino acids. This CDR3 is CASSWQGEGTEAFF. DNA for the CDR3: TGTGCCAGCAGCTGGCAGGGGGAAGGCACTGAAGCTTTCTTT.